This T cell receptor beta chain is from a study of T cell responses to AZD1222 COVID-19 vaccine. Trimming took 2 bases from V and 6 from J; bases not matched to a gene: 3. CDR1 is MDHEN, CDR2 SYDVKM, per germline. The CDR3 spans 15 residues. With regard to this clone: Antigen unknown.

Whole-study results and caveats: The peak T cell response came first, and repertoires were sampled only after it. Unmutated variant regions are reportedly the target of nearly half of TCRs that are spike-specific. At baseline, seropositivity was found in only six or seven AZD1222 recipients.

Clones were read by immunoSEQ multiplex PCR, and TCRdb kept only the in-frame ones, dropping some. Among 150,000 or so clones listed, about nine tenths were seen once. The sample was peripheral blood, taken on day 0 of AZD1222 vaccination. The chain uses TRBV28 and TRBJ1-5; TRBD1 agrees at 11 bases. This sequence originates from an adult in good health. CDR3 in amino acids: CASSLGQGAAQPQHF. The DNA of the CDR3 is TGTGCCAGCAGTTTAGGACAGGGGGCGGCTCAGCCCCAGCATTTT.